This T cell receptor (beta chain) is drawn from a study of identical twins. Unmatched junction bases numbered 6, after V lost 3 bases and J lost 8 bases. Germline-derived CDR1 and CDR2 are DFQATT and SNEGSKA (reference sequence). CDR3 length: 12 residues. Findings and caveats of the study: Where out-of-frame alpha sequences were twin-shared, they showed excess low generation probability. Monozygotic twins shared more out-of-frame TCR alpha than recombination models predicted.

This clonotype has a count of ten or more. Its specificity is unknown. TCRdb reprocessed the 5' RACE reads via MiXCR and lists one record per CDR3 protein. The table shows about 720,000 distinct CDR3 sequences, with around a sixth occurring only once. These sequences were also reported in another study, on T cells expressing NK-cell markers. That paper states: HCMV serostatus: most of the eight sequenced donors positive, one negative.

The sequenced material came from PBMCs. This sequence was found in a woman between 18 and 30 years old in good health. This sequence joins TRBV20-1 and TRBJ1-2, with 7 nucleotides matching TRBD1. The DNA for the CDR3 is TGCAGTGCTAGGGAGGCAGGGGGAGGCTACACCTTC. Amino acids: CSAREAGGGYTF.